This entry lists 6 T cell receptor beta chains sequenced from one sample in a study of cytomegalovirus exposure and HLA in healthy donors. A multiplex PCR was run with 60 Vbeta primers and 13 Jbeta primers. Assay: immunoSEQ multiplex PCR; the TCRdb copy retains only in-frame clones and omits some. The listing records about 96,000 clones. The sequenced material came from PBMCs. The receptors come from a woman in her thirties in good health and CMV-seronegative.

The chain is built from TRBV30 and TRBJ1-1; 7 nucleotides line up with TRBD1. The CDR3 has 12 amino acids. The germline gives CDR1 GTSNPN, CDR2 SVGIG (reference sequence). Trimming took 1 base from V and 4 from J; bases not matched to a gene: 0. The CDR3 reads CAWSGQGTEAFF. CDR3 coding DNA: TGTGCCTGGAGTGGACAGGGCACTGAAGCTTTCTTT.

The chain links TRBV4-1 to TRBJ1-4, with unresolved D. This CDR3 comprises 17 residues. V dropped 4 bases and J dropped 2 bases, with 17 bases sitting between them. From germline, CDR1 is MGHRA and CDR2 YSYEKL. This chain's CDR3 is CASSPLIRGTTNEKLFF. The CDR3 DNA is TGCGCCAGCAGCCCCCTTATAAGAGGTACTACTAATGAAAAACTGTTTTTT.

V is TRBV2 and J is TRBJ2-7, with D possibly matching TRBD1 (6 bases). With 6 bases removed from V and 5 bases from J, the gap between germline ends came to 14 bases. The CDR3 is made up of 13 amino acids. Germline V gene sequence: CDR1 SNHLY, CDR2 FYNNEI. The CDR3 reads CASSPWQGNEQYF. The CDR3 nucleotides read TGTGCCAGCAGCCCATGGCAGGGGAACGAGCAGTACTTC.

CDR3 region: CASSDRGPNEQYF. CDR3 bases: TGTGCCAGCAGTGATAGGGGGCCCAACGAGCAGTACTTC. J is TRBJ2-7 and V is TRBV6-5, with 7 bases aligning to TRBD1. The CDR3 loop spans 13 amino acids. Germline CDR1 is MNHEY and CDR2 is SVGAGI. Trimming removed 5 bases from V and 5 bases from J; junction bases left unmatched: 6.

The chain joins TRBV15 to TRBJ1-2, with 7 nucleotides matching TRBD1. In germline, CDR1 is LNHNV, CDR2 YYDKDF (reference sequence). Trimming cost V 1 base and J 1 base; bases outside gene matches: 3. This CDR3 has 15 residues. Written as DNA, the CDR3 is TGTGCCACCAGCAGAGTTGCAGGGGGTAACTATGGCTACACCTTC. Translated, it gives CATSRVAGGNYGYTF.

The chain is built from TRBV11-2 and TRBJ2-2, with TRBD2 identical over 12 bases. CDR1 and CDR2 from the germline V gene are SGHAT and FQNNGV. The CDR3 loop spans 17 amino acids. After removal of 4 bases from V and 6 bases from J, the junction contained 9 bases not matched to a gene. The CDR3: CASSSRLAGGHAGELFF. As DNA, the CDR3 is TGTGCCAGCAGCTCCCGGCTAGCGGGGGGGCATGCCGGGGAGCTGTTTTTT.